This T cell receptor (beta chain) was profiled in a study of Ad26.COV2.S vaccination and SARS-CoV-2 variants. Whole-study context: Sample donor was a member of the COV1001 Ad26.COV2.S trial arm. Participants got Ad26.COV2.S intramuscularly, once or twice 56 days apart. Points from the study as a whole: Placebo recipients trailed vaccine recipients in spike-specific TCR breadth.

Comments on this clone: Its target is not known.

As for treatment: 15 to 20 received Ad26.COV2.S at low or high dose, single or two shots; about 5 received placebo; per-sample allocation not given. The investigators took samples on day 63 after the first vaccine or placebo injection. Adults aged 18-55 years in Boston included the donor. This CDR3 has 17 amino acids. The J segment lost 2 bases and the V segment lost 0 bases, leaving 7 bases of the junction unmatched. The germline CDR1 and CDR2 sequences are SEHNR and FQNEAQ (reference sequence). Generated by immunoSEQ multiplex PCR, the TCRdb table keeps only in-frame clones and is missing some. The table lists a few hundred thousand clones, about 92% of them singletons, with less than 5.5% in the top ten.

The source material was peripheral blood, sampled in a trial of Ad26.COV2.S vaccine versus placebo. V usage is TRBV7-9 and J usage is TRBJ2-5, with 9 bases identical to TRBD2. The clonotype originates from a person between 18 and 60 years old who received the Ad26.COV2.S COVID-19 vaccine or a placebo. The CDR3 here is CASSLATSSGDQETQYF. For the CDR3, the DNA is TGTGCCAGCAGCTTAGCCACCTCTAGCGGGGATCAAGAGACCCAGTACTTC.